Listed below are T cell receptor beta chains from one sample, sequenced in a study of beta chain features in type 1 diabetes. Measured with immunoSEQ multiplex PCR; TCRdb has only the in-frame clones, and not every one. The sample yields about 300,000 clones, about 8.5% seen once. Sequencing input: central memory CD4+ T cells from blood. These TCRs come from a young woman in good health. Each CDR3 is given with its conserved first and last residue. Fields, in order: clone size, D gene, J gene, V gene, CDR3 protein, CDR3 DNA. The D gene is left open where the match is weak. Part of the rows lack a size; the others show once, few, many or a class for expanded clones.

abundance: -
d_gene: -
j_gene: TRBJ2-3
v_gene: TRBV29-1
CDR3aa: CSVEVYGGPTDTQYF
CDR3nt: TGCAGCGTTGAAGTTTACGGGGGCCCCACAGATACGCAGTATTTT

abundance: few
d_gene: -
j_gene: TRBJ2-3
v_gene: TRBV13
CDR3aa: CASSLNAPTDTQYF
CDR3nt: TGTGCCAGCAGTTTAAATGCGCCGACAGATACGCAGTATTTT

abundance: many
d_gene: TRBD2
j_gene: TRBJ2-1
v_gene: TRBV5-4
CDR3aa: CASSLGGAGGLLYNEQFF
CDR3nt: TGTGCCAGCAGCTTAGGTGGAGCGGGAGGGCTCCTTTACAATGAGCAGTTCTTC

abundance: -
d_gene: -
j_gene: TRBJ1-5
v_gene: TRBV4-2
CDR3aa: CASSQVGGTGNQPQHF
CDR3nt: TGTGCCAGCAGCCAAGTGGGGGGGACGGGCAATCAGCCCCAGCATTTT

abundance: -
d_gene: TRBD1
j_gene: TRBJ1-2
v_gene: TRBV7-6
CDR3aa: CASSLQQGAGYGYTF
CDR3nt: TGTGCCAGCAGCCTCCAACAGGGGGCTGGCTATGGCTACACCTTC

abundance: few
d_gene: TRBD1
j_gene: TRBJ1-1
v_gene: TRBV6-5
CDR3aa: CASSSRGDSEAFF
CDR3nt: TGTGCCAGCAGTTCCAGGGGGGACTCTGAAGCTTTCTTT

abundance: few
d_gene: -
j_gene: TRBJ1-5
v_gene: TRBV28
CDR3aa: CASTIPGSNQPQHF
CDR3nt: TGTGCCAGCACCATCCCGGGGAGCAATCAGCCCCAGCATTTT

abundance: -
d_gene: TRBD1
j_gene: TRBJ2-1
v_gene: TRBV29-1
CDR3aa: CSVHNRGNEQFF
CDR3nt: TGCAGCGTTCACAACAGGGGTAATGAGCAGTTCTTC

abundance: -
d_gene: -
j_gene: TRBJ1-5
v_gene: TRBV7-3
CDR3aa: CASSPHLGAANQPQHF
CDR3nt: TGTGCCAGCAGCCCCCACCTAGGGGCTGCCAATCAGCCCCAGCATTTT

abundance: -
d_gene: -
j_gene: TRBJ1-6
v_gene: TRBV5-6
CDR3aa: CASSMTWGYNSPLHF
CDR3nt: TGTGCCAGCAGCATGACTTGGGGCTATAATTCACCCCTCCACTTT

abundance: few
d_gene: -
j_gene: TRBJ2-5
v_gene: TRBV27
CDR3aa: CASSSTGRGFQETQYF
CDR3nt: TGTGCCAGCAGTTCGACAGGGCGGGGTTTCCAAGAGACCCAGTACTTC

abundance: many
d_gene: TRBD1
j_gene: TRBJ1-4
v_gene: TRBV5-1
CDR3aa: CASSGQGQLDEKLFF
CDR3nt: TGCGCCAGCAGCGGACAGGGCCAACTAGACGAGAAACTGTTTTTT

abundance: few
d_gene: -
j_gene: TRBJ1-1
v_gene: TRBV30
CDR3aa: CAWTLGGAFF
CDR3nt: TGTGCCTGGACTCTCGGTGGGGCTTTCTTT

abundance: few
d_gene: -
j_gene: TRBJ2-3
v_gene: TRBV7-9
CDR3aa: CASSFPGGTDTQYF
CDR3nt: TGTGCCAGCAGCTTCCCTGGGGGCACAGATACGCAGTATTTT

abundance: few
d_gene: -
j_gene: TRBJ1-5
v_gene: TRBV28
CDR3aa: CASGGRGVQPQHF
CDR3nt: TGTGCCAGCGGGGGAAGGGGGGTCCAGCCCCAGCATTTT

abundance: -
d_gene: TRBD2
j_gene: TRBJ2-1
v_gene: TRBV20-1
CDR3aa: CSARREGEQFF
CDR3nt: TGCAGTGCTAGGCGGGAGGGTGAGCAGTTCTTC

abundance: -
d_gene: -
j_gene: TRBJ1-2
v_gene: TRBV28
CDR3aa: CASRIPGGYGYTF
CDR3nt: TGTGCCAGCAGGATCCCCGGAGGCTATGGCTACACCTTC

abundance: -
d_gene: -
j_gene: TRBJ2-1
v_gene: TRBV7-2
CDR3aa: CASSLKGQFF
CDR3nt: TGTGCCAGCAGTTTAAAGGGCCAGTTCTTC

abundance: -
d_gene: -
j_gene: TRBJ1-5
v_gene: TRBV15
CDR3aa: CATSRGAPIGHQPQHF
CDR3nt: TGTGCCACCAGCAGAGGTGCCCCTATAGGTCATCAGCCCCAGCATTTT

abundance: few
d_gene: -
j_gene: TRBJ1-4
v_gene: TRBV5-1
CDR3aa: CASSWSGTGEKLFF
CDR3nt: TGCGCCAGCAGTTGGTCAGGCACGGGTGAAAAACTGTTTTTT

abundance: few
d_gene: -
j_gene: TRBJ1-5
v_gene: TRBV7-9
CDR3aa: CASSFGVTGYSNQPQHF
CDR3nt: TGTGCCAGCAGCTTCGGTGTCACAGGGTATAGCAATCAGCCCCAGCATTTT

abundance: -
d_gene: -
j_gene: TRBJ2-1
v_gene: TRBV18
CDR3aa: CASSPLAGGEQFF
CDR3nt: TGTGCCAGCTCACCCCTCGCCGGTGGTGAGCAGTTCTTC

abundance: -
d_gene: -
j_gene: TRBJ1-1
v_gene: TRBV6-5
CDR3aa: CASSYGGMRNTEAFF
CDR3nt: TGTGCCAGCAGTTACGGCGGAATGCGTAACACTGAAGCTTTCTTT

abundance: -
d_gene: -
j_gene: TRBJ2-5
v_gene: TRBV14
CDR3aa: CASSDIAHPRETQYF
CDR3nt: TGTGCCAGCAGCGACATCGCCCACCCTCGGGAGACCCAGTACTTC

abundance: few
d_gene: -
j_gene: TRBJ2-7
v_gene: TRBV7-9
CDR3aa: CASSLGGGASYEQYF
CDR3nt: TGTGCCAGCAGCTTAGGTGGCGGGGCTTCCTACGAGCAGTACTTC

abundance: few
d_gene: TRBD1
j_gene: TRBJ1-5
v_gene: TRBV18
CDR3aa: CASSPGTGSNQPQHF
CDR3nt: TGTGCCAGCTCACCCGGGACAGGGAGCAATCAGCCCCAGCATTTT

abundance: few
d_gene: -
j_gene: TRBJ2-3
v_gene: TRBV7-2
CDR3aa: CASTVPNRDTQYF
CDR3nt: TGTGCCAGCACCGTCCCCAATCGGGATACGCAGTATTTT

abundance: few
d_gene: -
j_gene: TRBJ1-2
v_gene: TRBV4-1
CDR3aa: CASSQVKKGGGYTF
CDR3nt: TGCGCCAGCAGCCAAGTAAAAAAAGGGGGTGGCTACACCTTC

abundance: few
d_gene: -
j_gene: TRBJ2-1
v_gene: TRBV4-1
CDR3aa: CASSRSDSGLTYNEQFF
CDR3nt: TGCGCCAGCAGCCGATCCGATAGCGGCCTCACCTACAATGAGCAGTTCTTC

abundance: many
d_gene: TRBD1
j_gene: TRBJ2-7
v_gene: TRBV29-1
CDR3aa: CSAVQGARSYEQYF
CDR3nt: TGCAGCGCCGTCCAGGGGGCTCGGTCCTACGAGCAGTACTTC

abundance: few
d_gene: -
j_gene: TRBJ2-3
v_gene: TRBV7-2
CDR3aa: CASTSYQRTDTQYF
CDR3nt: TGTGCCAGCACCTCGTACCAACGCACAGATACGCAGTATTTT

abundance: few
d_gene: -
j_gene: TRBJ1-4
v_gene: TRBV2
CDR3aa: CASRGNEKLFF
CDR3nt: TGTGCCAGCAGGGGTAATGAAAAACTGTTTTTT

abundance: -
d_gene: -
j_gene: TRBJ2-5
v_gene: TRBV18
CDR3aa: CASSPPSGLQETQYF
CDR3nt: TGTGCCAGCTCACCACCCTCAGGACTCCAAGAGACCCAGTACTTC

abundance: -
d_gene: -
j_gene: TRBJ2-5
v_gene: TRBV14
CDR3aa: CASSQGRGASWETQYF
CDR3nt: TGTGCCAGCAGCCAAGGACGGGGGGCGTCATGGGAGACCCAGTACTTC

abundance: many
d_gene: -
j_gene: TRBJ1-5
v_gene: TRBV7-9
CDR3aa: CASSVDISSNQPQHF
CDR3nt: TGTGCCAGCAGCGTGGACATTTCCAGCAATCAGCCCCAGCATTTT

abundance: -
d_gene: -
j_gene: TRBJ2-5
v_gene: TRBV6-5
CDR3aa: CASSYYGVSSQETQYF
CDR3nt: TGTGCCAGCAGTTACTACGGAGTTTCCTCACAAGAGACCCAGTACTTC

abundance: -
d_gene: -
j_gene: TRBJ1-5
v_gene: TRBV15
CDR3aa: CATSRDRAGYQPQHF
CDR3nt: TGTGCCACCAGCAGAGATCGGGCGGGGTATCAGCCCCAGCATTTT

abundance: few
d_gene: -
j_gene: TRBJ2-1
v_gene: TRBV11-2
CDR3aa: CASSLDFWAGEDNEQFF
CDR3nt: TGTGCCAGCAGCTTAGATTTCTGGGCAGGGGAAGACAATGAGCAGTTCTTC

abundance: few
d_gene: TRBD1
j_gene: TRBJ1-1
v_gene: TRBV7-2
CDR3aa: CASTIGAGGLGTEAFF
CDR3nt: TGTGCCAGCACCATCGGGGCAGGGGGCTTGGGCACTGAAGCTTTCTTT

abundance: few
d_gene: -
j_gene: TRBJ2-7
v_gene: TRBV4-2
CDR3aa: CASSQISGYEQYF
CDR3nt: TGTGCCAGCAGCCAAATCTCAGGCTACGAGCAGTACTTC

abundance: once
d_gene: -
j_gene: TRBJ1-1
v_gene: TRBV5-1
CDR3aa: CASSFRANTEAFF
CDR3nt: TGCGCCAGCAGCTTTAGGGCGAACACTGAAGCTTTCTTT

abundance: many
d_gene: -
j_gene: TRBJ2-2
v_gene: TRBV6-4
CDR3aa: CASGTESNTGELFF
CDR3nt: TGTGCCAGCGGAACAGAGTCTAACACCGGGGAGCTGTTTTTT

abundance: -
d_gene: TRBD2
j_gene: TRBJ2-1
v_gene: TRBV11-2
CDR3aa: CASSLGLAVNRDEQFF
CDR3nt: TGTGCCAGCAGCTTAGGGCTAGCGGTGAACCGCGATGAGCAGTTCTTC

abundance: -
d_gene: TRBD1
j_gene: TRBJ1-1
v_gene: TRBV7-9
CDR3aa: CASSWTGDTEAFF
CDR3nt: TGTGCCAGCAGCTGGACAGGGGACACTGAAGCTTTCTTT

abundance: -
d_gene: -
j_gene: TRBJ1-5
v_gene: TRBV7-2
CDR3aa: CASSWGNSNQPQHF
CDR3nt: TGTGCCAGCAGCTGGGGCAATAGCAATCAGCCCCAGCATTTT

abundance: -
d_gene: -
j_gene: TRBJ1-4
v_gene: TRBV5-8
CDR3aa: CASSVPRGLEKLFF
CDR3nt: TGTGCCAGCAGCGTTCCCAGGGGATTGGAAAAACTGTTTTTT

abundance: medium-sized
d_gene: TRBD1
j_gene: TRBJ1-1
v_gene: TRBV29-1
CDR3aa: CSVRDRANTEAFF
CDR3nt: TGCAGCGTTCGGGACAGGGCGAACACTGAAGCTTTCTTT

abundance: few
d_gene: -
j_gene: TRBJ2-7
v_gene: TRBV27
CDR3aa: CASSLSGVGSSYEQYF
CDR3nt: TGTGCCAGCAGTTTATCTGGGGTGGGGAGCTCCTACGAGCAGTACTTC

abundance: -
d_gene: -
j_gene: TRBJ2-4
v_gene: TRBV7-8
CDR3aa: CASSPRIAKNIQYF
CDR3nt: TGTGCCAGCAGCCCAAGGATAGCCAAAAACATTCAGTACTTC

abundance: -
d_gene: TRBD2
j_gene: TRBJ2-1
v_gene: TRBV7-2
CDR3aa: CASSLVTGGRASEQFF
CDR3nt: TGTGCCAGCAGCTTAGTCACGGGAGGAAGGGCCAGTGAGCAGTTCTTC

abundance: -
d_gene: TRBD1
j_gene: TRBJ2-7
v_gene: TRBV18
CDR3aa: CASSPADRHPSNTEQYF
CDR3nt: TGTGCCAGCTCACCAGCGGACAGGCACCCTTCCAACACAGAGCAGTACTTC

abundance: many
d_gene: -
j_gene: TRBJ2-3
v_gene: TRBV9
CDR3aa: CASSPRASPDTQYF
CDR3nt: TGTGCCAGCAGCCCGAGGGCCAGCCCAGATACGCAGTATTTT